These T cell receptor beta chains were read from a single sample in a study of blood T cell repertoires in COVID-19. TCRdb keeps only in-frame clones here, not all; method: immunoSEQ multiplex PCR. The table shows 150,000 to 200,000 clones, with 86% occurring only once. Sequenced material: peripheral blood. The receptors originated from a man aged 18 to 35 with acute or convalescent COVID-19. Both conserved end residues are part of each CDR3. The order of the fields is J gene, V gene, D gene, clone size, CDR3 DNA, CDR3 protein. A D gene is named only where the DNA matches it firmly. Expanded clones get a size class; other rows say once, few or many, or leave the size out.

>TRBJ1-1|TRBV7-8|NA|NA
TGTGCCAGCAGCCCCAGCGGTAGGTTAAGCATGAACACTGAAGCTTTCTTT
CASSPSGRLSMNTEAFF
>TRBJ2-5|TRBV25-1|NA|NA
TGTGCCAGCAGTGAATGGGGGGAAGGGATGTCAGAGACCCAGTACTTC
CASSEWGEGMSETQYF
>TRBJ1-2|TRBV28|TRBD1|once
TGTGCCAGCAGTTTAGTCGCAGGGGGCTATGGCTACACCTTC
CASSLVAGGYGYTF
>TRBJ2-7|TRBV6-6|NA|NA
TGTGCCAGCAGTTATTCGACAGGGAGGTACGAGCAGTACTTC
CASSYSTGRYEQYF
>TRBJ2-1|TRBV11-2|TRBD1|NA
TGTGCCAGCAGCTCCAGGACAGGTGCTGAGCAGTTCTTC
CASSSRTGAEQFF
>TRBJ1-3|TRBV7-2|NA|once
TGTGCCAGCAGCTTAACGTCAGGGCAAGGAAACACCATATATTTT
CASSLTSGQGNTIYF
>TRBJ1-6|TRBV11-2|NA|NA
TGTGCCAGCAGCTTAGGGTTCAGCTCCTATAATTCACCCCTCCACTTT
CASSLGFSSYNSPLHF
>TRBJ2-2|TRBV7-3|NA|NA
TGTGCCAGCAGCTTAGAACAGGGAGGGACCGGGGAGCTGTTTTTT
CASSLEQGGTGELFF
>TRBJ1-5|TRBV4-1|NA|NA
TGCGCCAGCAGCCCGGACAGAAATCAGCCCCAGCATTTT
CASSPDRNQPQHF
>TRBJ2-1|TRBV4-1|TRBD1|NA
TGCGCCCGCAGCCGGCCGACAGGGGATTTCAATGAGCAGTTCTTC
CARSRPTGDFNEQFF
>TRBJ1-3|TRBV10-2|TRBD1|NA
TGCGCCAGCAGTGTAGACAGGGACCACACCATATATTTT
CASSVDRDHTIYF
>TRBJ1-5|TRBV19|NA|NA
TGTGCCAGTAGTATAGATAAGTGGGCGAGCAATCAGCCCCAGCATTTT
CASSIDKWASNQPQHF
>TRBJ1-1|TRBV2|TRBD1|NA
TGTGCCAGCAGTGGTAACAGGGGCACTGAAGCTTTCTTT
CASSGNRGTEAFF
>TRBJ1-6|TRBV4-1|NA|few
TGCGCCAGCAGCCAAGTCCTAGGTGGTCAGAACGGTTCACCCCTCCACTTT
CASSQVLGGQNGSPLHF
>TRBJ2-5|TRBV2|NA|NA
TGTGCCAGCAGTGAACCCCAGGGATATCAAGAGACCCAGTACTTC
CASSEPQGYQETQYF
>TRBJ1-6|TRBV19|TRBD1|NA
TGTGCCAGTAGTACCGGGACAGGGGAATCACCCCTCCACTTT
CASSTGTGESPLHF
>TRBJ1-2|TRBV30|TRBD1|few
TGTGCCTGGAGACGGACAGGCCCCTATGGCTACACCTTC
CAWRRTGPYGYTF
>TRBJ1-5|TRBV30|NA|NA
TGTGCCTGGAGTGCCTCAGGGTTCGGCAATCAGCCCCAGCATTTT
CAWSASGFGNQPQHF
>TRBJ2-7|TRBV5-1|TRBD2|NA
TGCGCCAGCAGCGCCGGGACTATCTCCTACGAGCAGTACTTC
CASSAGTISYEQYF
>TRBJ2-5|TRBV18|NA|NA
TGTGCCAGCTCACCGAGGATCACACGACCAGGGCAAGAGACCCAGTACTTC
CASSPRITRPGQETQYF
>TRBJ2-5|TRBV7-9|TRBD2|NA
TGTGCCAGCCAGGGAGCGGGGGGGTACCAAGAGACCCAGTACTTC
CASQGAGGYQETQYF
>TRBJ1-5|TRBV28|TRBD1|NA
TGTGCCAGCAAGACAGGGCCGAGCAATCAGCCCCAGCATTTT
CASKTGPSNQPQHF
>TRBJ2-2|TRBV5-4|TRBD1|NA
TGTGCCAGCAGGGCCGGGACAGCCGGGGAGCTGTTTTTT
CASRAGTAGELFF
>TRBJ2-7|TRBV10-2|NA|NA
TGCGCCAGCCTCCAACGAATCGGGACTGCTCCCTACGAGCAGTACTTC
CASLQRIGTAPYEQYF
>TRBJ2-2|TRBV5-1|NA|NA
TGCGCCAGCAGCTTGCAGGGCAGGGCCGCCGGGGAGCTGTTTTTT
CASSLQGRAAGELFF
>TRBJ2-2|TRBV19|NA|NA
TGTGCCAGTAGTGAACTAAGAGACTACACCGGGGAGCTGTTTTTT
CASSELRDYTGELFF
>TRBJ1-4|TRBV28|NA|once
TGTGCCAGCAGTTTATCGCGGGAACTGTTTTTT
CASSLSRELFF
>TRBJ2-7|TRBV19|TRBD1|NA
TGTGCCAGTAGCCCCGGGACAGGGAACGAGCAGTACTTC
CASSPGTGNEQYF
>TRBJ1-2|TRBV19|TRBD1|many
TGTGCCAGTAGTTCACCGGAGACAGGGGACTATGGCTACACCTTC
CASSSPETGDYGYTF
>TRBJ1-6|TRBV2|NA|many
TGTGCCAGCAGTGAAGGGGGGCGAGGTTCACCCCTCCACTTT
CASSEGGRGSPLHF
>TRBJ1-5|TRBV30|NA|few
TGTGCCTGGAGTTCTGGACAGAGTAATCAGCCCCAGCATTTT
CAWSSGQSNQPQHF
>TRBJ2-4|TRBV30|TRBD2|NA
TGTGCCCGAAAAATGGGGGGGGGTGAAAACATTCAGTACTTC
CARKMGGGENIQYF
>TRBJ2-3|TRBV29-1|TRBD2|NA
TGCAGCGTAGAAGTTGGGTGGGAGGGAGATACGCAGTATTTT
CSVEVGWEGDTQYF
>TRBJ1-1|TRBV12-3/TRBV12-4|NA|NA
TGTGCCAGCAGTTGGCAGAACACTGAAGCTTTCTTT
CASSWQNTEAFF
>TRBJ1-2|TRBV18|TRBD1|NA
TGTGCCAGCTCCCCAACCCCGGGACAGAACTATGGCTACACCTTC
CASSPTPGQNYGYTF
>TRBJ1-2|TRBV6-5|TRBD1|NA
TGTGCCAGCGGGGGACAGGGAGCTAACTATGGCTACACCTTC
CASGGQGANYGYTF
>TRBJ1-6|TRBV6-5|NA|NA
TGTGCCAGCAGTTACGGCCAGGGTGGGTCACCCCTCCACTTT
CASSYGQGGSPLHF
>TRBJ2-7|TRBV3-1/TRBV3-2|TRBD2|NA
TGTGCCAGCAGCCTGGGGACTAGCGGGTACGAGCAGTACTTC
CASSLGTSGYEQYF
>TRBJ1-5|TRBV10-3|TRBD1|NA
TGTGCCATCAGTGAGTCGGGACAGGGGGACAATCAGCCCCAGCATTTT
CAISESGQGDNQPQHF
>TRBJ1-1|TRBV4-1|NA|NA
TGCGCCAGCAGCCAAGTTTCAGGGCACATCACTGAAGCTTTCTTT
CASSQVSGHITEAFF
>TRBJ2-5|TRBV5-1|NA|NA
TGCGCCAGCAGCTTAATACAGTTTAAAGAGACCCAGTACTTC
CASSLIQFKETQYF
>TRBJ1-4|TRBV25-1|NA|NA
TGTGCCAGCAGTGAGAACAGCAAAGCAACTAATGAAAAACTGTTTTTT
CASSENSKATNEKLFF
>TRBJ2-2|TRBV30|TRBD1|NA
TGTGCCTGGGCGGGACAGGGTGACGGGGAGCTGTTTTTT
CAWAGQGDGELFF
>TRBJ1-6|TRBV6-1|NA|NA
TGTGCCAGCAGTGAATACAGGGATTATAATTCACCCCTCCACTTT
CASSEYRDYNSPLHF
>TRBJ1-4|TRBV6-5|NA|NA
TGTGCCAGCAGTTACGACAGAGTTGAAAAACTGTTTTTT
CASSYDRVEKLFF
>TRBJ1-2|TRBV7-9|TRBD1|NA
TGTGCCAGCAGCTTTCCGGGACAGGCATACTATGGCTACACCTTC
CASSFPGQAYYGYTF
>TRBJ1-2|TRBV15|NA|NA
TGTGCCACCAGCGTCCCCAGGGAGGCGGTTCATGGCTACACCTTC
CATSVPREAVHGYTF
>TRBJ2-2|TRBV2|TRBD1|NA
TGTGCCAGCAGTATTCGACAGGGAAGGACCGGGGAGCTGTTTTTT
CASSIRQGRTGELFF
>TRBJ1-3|TRBV18|TRBD1|NA
TGTGCCAGCTCATACCAGCGACAGGGTTCTATATCTGGAAACACCATATATTTT
CASSYQRQGSISGNTIYF
>TRBJ2-1|TRBV28|TRBD1|NA
TGTGCCAGCAGTTTACAAGACAGGGACAACAATGAGCAGTTCTTC
CASSLQDRDNNEQFF
>TRBJ1-3|TRBV25-1|NA|NA
TGTGCCAGCAGTTTGACAAACTCTGGAAACACCATATATTTT
CASSLTNSGNTIYF
>TRBJ2-1|TRBV11-2|TRBD2|NA
TGTGCCAGCAGGTTTCTAGCGGGGGGGCGCTACAATGAGCAGTTCTTC
CASRFLAGGRYNEQFF
>TRBJ1-5|TRBV19|NA|NA
TGTGCCAGTAGTATAATATCAGGGTTTGAGAATCAGCCCCAGCATTTT
CASSIISGFENQPQHF
>TRBJ2-2|TRBV25-1|TRBD1|few
TGTGCCAGCCGTACCGGGGACAGGGACACCGGGGAGCTGTTTTTT
CASRTGDRDTGELFF
>TRBJ2-5|TRBV2|NA|NA
TGTGCCAGCAGTGGCCCGTCTCGGGGGGCCAGGGAGACCCAGTACTTC
CASSGPSRGARETQYF